Listed below are T cell receptor beta chains from one sample, sequenced in a study of OX40 agonist ivuxolimab in advanced cancers. Method: immunoSEQ multiplex PCR; TCRdb's copy keeps in-frame clones and lacks some. The sample shows about 20,000 clones, just over 90% of them seen only once. Here the sequenced sample was CD4+ or CD8+ T cells sorted from blood, taken in a trial of the OX40 agonist ivuxolimab. The receptors derive from an adult with an advanced solid tumor such as melanoma, head and neck, liver or kidney cancer. Both conserved end residues are part of each CDR3. A D gene is named only where the DNA matches it firmly. Rows may omit the clone size; those that give it use once, few, many or a size class.

D: TRBD1; J: TRBJ2-6; V: TRBV7-6; size: .; CDR3: CASSLNPGQPSGANVLTF; DNA: TGTGCCAGCAGCTTGAACCCGGGACAGCCCTCTGGGGCCAACGTCCTGACTTTC
D: .; J: TRBJ2-6; V: TRBV30; size: .; CDR3: CAFWGGPGSGANVLTF; DNA: TGTGCCTTCTGGGGCGGACCCGGCTCTGGGGCCAACGTCCTGACTTTC
D: .; J: TRBJ1-2; V: TRBV6-4; size: .; CDR3: CASSDSREGPGYTF; DNA: TGTGCCAGCAGTGACTCCAGGGAGGGTCCTGGCTACACCTTC
D: .; J: TRBJ2-1; V: TRBV6-9; size: medium-sized; CDR3: CASSYYGTGNEQFF; DNA: TGTGCCAGCAGTTACTACGGGACGGGGAATGAGCAGTTCTTC
D: TRBD2; J: TRBJ2-5; V: TRBV12-5; size: .; CDR3: CASGAGTSWGETQYF; DNA: TGTGCTAGTGGAGCCGGGACTAGTTGGGGAGAGACCCAGTACTTC
D: TRBD1; J: TRBJ1-2; V: TRBV7-9; size: .; CDR3: CASSLSDRGVYGYTF; DNA: TGTGCCAGCAGCCTGTCGGACAGGGGGGTCTATGGCTACACCTTC
D: TRBD1; J: TRBJ1-6; V: TRBV10-2; size: once; CDR3: CASSQTGIYNSPLHF; DNA: TGCGCCAGCAGTCAGACAGGGATCTATAATTCACCCCTCCACTTT
D: .; J: TRBJ2-7; V: TRBV7-6; size: .; CDR3: CASSLFGLAEEGTYEQYF; DNA: TGTGCCAGCAGCTTATTTGGGTTGGCAGAGGAGGGGACCTACGAGCAGTACTTC
D: .; J: TRBJ1-1; V: TRBV19; size: .; CDR3: CASSIAEFTEAFF; DNA: TGTGCCAGTAGTATAGCCGAGTTCACTGAAGCTTTCTTT
D: .; J: TRBJ2-1; V: TRBV7-8; size: .; CDR3: CASSLFGPGPYNEQFF; DNA: TGTGCCAGCAGCCTGTTTGGGCCAGGACCCTACAATGAGCAGTTCTTC
D: TRBD2; J: TRBJ2-5; V: TRBV7-2; size: .; CDR3: CASSSGLAGGLQETQYF; DNA: TGTGCCAGCAGCTCGGGACTAGCGGGGGGGCTGCAAGAGACCCAGTACTTC
D: .; J: TRBJ2-2; V: TRBV15; size: .; CDR3: CATSGPGNTGELFF; DNA: TGTGCCACCAGCGGACCCGGGAACACCGGGGAGCTGTTTTTT
D: TRBD2; J: TRBJ2-1; V: TRBV7-9; size: .; CDR3: CASSARWGGNEQFF; DNA: TGTGCCAGCAGCGCACGCTGGGGGGGGAATGAGCAGTTCTTC
D: .; J: TRBJ2-1; V: TRBV6-5; size: .; CDR3: CASRGSYNEQFF; DNA: TGTGCCAGCAGGGGGTCCTACAATGAGCAGTTCTTC
D: TRBD1; J: TRBJ1-1; V: TRBV4-1; size: .; CDR3: CASSLGQGVEAFF; DNA: TGCGCCAGCAGCCTCGGACAGGGTGTTGAAGCTTTCTTT
D: .; J: TRBJ1-1; V: TRBV2; size: few; CDR3: CASRWMGNTEAFF; DNA: TGTGCCAGCAGGTGGATGGGGAACACTGAAGCTTTCTTT
D: TRBD1; J: TRBJ2-7; V: TRBV12-5; size: .; CDR3: CASGLGQGVGEQYF; DNA: TGTGCTAGTGGTTTAGGACAGGGGGTGGGCGAGCAGTACTTC
D: .; J: TRBJ1-1; V: TRBV29-1; size: once; CDR3: CSVKWLNTEAFF; DNA: TGCAGCGTTAAGTGGTTGAACACTGAAGCTTTCTTT
D: TRBD1; J: TRBJ2-5; V: TRBV6-1; size: .; CDR3: CASSDRVQETQYF; DNA: TGTGCCAGCAGCGACAGGGTCCAAGAGACCCAGTACTTC
D: TRBD1; J: TRBJ1-6; V: TRBV5-4; size: .; CDR3: CASSLTQGRESPLHF; DNA: TGTGCCAGCAGCCTAACACAGGGGAGGGAATCACCCCTCCACTTT
D: .; J: TRBJ2-7; V: TRBV5-2; size: .; CDR3: CASSVGQPGSYEQYF; DNA: TGTGCCAGCAGCGTCGGACAGCCTGGCTCCTACGAGCAGTACTTC
D: TRBD2; J: TRBJ2-3; V: TRBV28; size: .; CDR3: CASSTVSGAGTDTQYF; DNA: TGTGCCAGCAGCACCGTTAGCGGGGCCGGCACAGATACGCAGTATTTT
D: .; J: TRBJ1-2; V: TRBV2; size: .; CDR3: CASRPDHSPNYGYTF; DNA: TGTGCCAGCAGGCCCGACCATTCCCCCAACTATGGCTACACCTTC
D: TRBD1; J: TRBJ1-1; V: TRBV4-1; size: .; CDR3: CASSPQGRNTEAFF; DNA: TGCGCCAGCAGCCCACAGGGGCGGAACACTGAAGCTTTCTTT
D: .; J: TRBJ1-5; V: TRBV19; size: .; CDR3: CASTLEGNQPQHF; DNA: TGTGCCAGTACCCTGGAGGGCAATCAGCCCCAGCATTTT
D: .; J: TRBJ1-5; V: TRBV5-6; size: few; CDR3: CASSFGTNQPQHF; DNA: TGTGCCAGCAGCTTCGGCACCAATCAGCCCCAGCATTTT
D: TRBD1; J: TRBJ2-7; V: TRBV5-5; size: .; CDR3: CASSRDSNYEQYF; DNA: TGTGCCAGCAGCCGGGACAGCAACTACGAGCAGTACTTC
D: TRBD1; J: TRBJ1-1; V: TRBV7-8; size: .; CDR3: CASSPAMDRGSNTEAFF; DNA: TGTGCCAGCAGCCCGGCTATGGACAGGGGTTCGAACACTGAAGCTTTCTTT
D: .; J: TRBJ1-4; V: TRBV12-5; size: .; CDR3: CASGLFGGANEKLFF; DNA: TGTGCTAGTGGTTTATTTGGCGGGGCTAATGAAAAACTGTTTTTT
D: TRBD1; J: TRBJ2-7; V: TRBV15; size: once; CDR3: CATSRQPRQGARYEQYF; DNA: TGTGCCACCAGCAGACAGCCAAGACAGGGGGCAAGGTACGAGCAGTACTTC
D: TRBD2; J: TRBJ2-5; V: TRBV4-1; size: once; CDR3: CASSPRTSGGNQETQYF; DNA: TGCGCCAGCAGCCCCCGGACTAGCGGGGGGAACCAAGAGACCCAGTACTTC
D: TRBD1; J: TRBJ2-1; V: TRBV19; size: .; CDR3: CASSNVGGQGAYNEQFF; DNA: TGTGCCAGTAGTAATGTAGGCGGACAGGGGGCGTACAATGAGCAGTTCTTC
D: .; J: TRBJ2-7; V: TRBV5-8; size: .; CDR3: CASSSGLGLYEQYF; DNA: TGTGCCAGCAGCTCCGGACTGGGACTCTACGAGCAGTACTTC
D: TRBD2; J: TRBJ2-3; V: TRBV11-2; size: .; CDR3: CASSSAGGRSDTQYF; DNA: TGTGCCAGCAGCTCAGCGGGGGGGCGGTCAGATACGCAGTATTTT
D: .; J: TRBJ1-2; V: TRBV2; size: .; CDR3: CASPPPDNIHGYTF; DNA: TGTGCCAGCCCTCCGCCCGACAACATCCATGGCTACACCTTC
D: .; J: TRBJ2-1; V: TRBV7-9; size: .; CDR3: CASSPPTGPSSYNEQFF; DNA: TGTGCCAGCAGCCCACCAACAGGCCCCAGCTCCTACAATGAGCAGTTCTTC
D: .; J: TRBJ2-7; V: TRBV18; size: once; CDR3: CASGGTATYEQYF; DNA: TGTGCCAGCGGCGGGACAGCTACCTACGAGCAGTACTTC
D: .; J: TRBJ1-2; V: TRBV6-5; size: .; CDR3: CASSPGPQIYGYTF; DNA: TGTGCCAGCAGTCCCGGCCCACAGATCTATGGCTACACCTTC
D: TRBD1; J: TRBJ2-7; V: TRBV2; size: .; CDR3: CASSDYRTGGFYEQYF; DNA: TGTGCCAGCAGCGACTATCGGACAGGGGGCTTCTACGAGCAGTACTTC
D: TRBD1; J: TRBJ2-5; V: TRBV11-2; size: .; CDR3: CASSDRDRGRPETQYF; DNA: TGTGCCAGCAGCGACCGGGACAGGGGGCGGCCAGAGACCCAGTACTTC
D: .; J: TRBJ2-3; V: TRBV30; size: .; CDR3: CAWDTSTDTQYF; DNA: TGTGCCTGGGACACCAGCACAGATACGCAGTATTTT
D: .; J: TRBJ2-7; V: TRBV27; size: .; CDR3: CASSTTPRAYEQYF; DNA: TGTGCCAGCAGCACTACCCCCCGGGCCTACGAGCAGTACTTC
D: .; J: TRBJ1-5; V: TRBV15; size: .; CDR3: CATSRGFLDSNQPQHF; DNA: TGTGCCACCAGCAGAGGGTTCCTGGATAGCAATCAGCCCCAGCATTTT
D: .; J: TRBJ2-3; V: TRBV10-2; size: .; CDR3: CASSGQPSTDTQYF; DNA: TGCGCCAGCAGCGGACAGCCAAGCACAGATACGCAGTATTTT
D: .; J: TRBJ1-1; V: TRBV7-9; size: once; CDR3: CASSFKTEAFF; DNA: TGTGCCAGCAGCTTCAAAACTGAAGCTTTCTTT
D: TRBD2; J: TRBJ2-7; V: TRBV6-5; size: .; CDR3: CASSPLGLASEQYF; DNA: TGTGCCAGCAGCCCACTGGGACTAGCTTCCGAGCAGTACTTC
D: .; J: TRBJ2-5; V: TRBV5-1; size: .; CDR3: CASSSGGRWETQYF; DNA: TGCGCCAGCAGCTCGGGGGGCCGGTGGGAGACCCAGTACTTC
D: .; J: TRBJ2-2; V: TRBV4-2; size: once; CDR3: CASSRLERGNTGELFF; DNA: TGTGCCAGCAGCCGCCTTGAGAGGGGGAACACCGGGGAGCTGTTTTTT
D: TRBD2; J: TRBJ2-3; V: TRBV4-1; size: .; CDR3: CASRTSGGYTDTQYF; DNA: TGCGCCAGCAGGACTAGCGGGGGCTACACAGATACGCAGTATTTT